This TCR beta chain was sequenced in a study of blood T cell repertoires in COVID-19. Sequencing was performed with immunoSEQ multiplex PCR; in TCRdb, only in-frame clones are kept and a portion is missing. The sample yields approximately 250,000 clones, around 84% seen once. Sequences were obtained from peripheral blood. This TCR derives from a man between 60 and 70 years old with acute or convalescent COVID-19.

The CDR3 DNA sequence: TGTGCCACCAGTGATTGGACCTCGGGGGGGGAGGAGACCCAGTACTTC. Translating it yields CATSDWTSGGEETQYF. V gene TRBV24-1 combines with J gene TRBJ2-5; 8 nucleotides match TRBD2. Germline values: CDR1 KGHDR, CDR2 SFDVKD. This CDR3 contains 16 residues. V trimming: 2 bases; J trimming: 5 bases; junction bases outside the gene matches: 9.